Sequencing of this T cell receptor (beta chain) was carried out in a study of T cells expressing NK-cell markers (dated by TCRdb to the early 2020s). Describing the broader study: TCR beta-chain repertoires were profiled in sorted CD3+CD56+NKG2C+, CD3+CD56+NKG2C- and CD3+CD56-NKG2C+ T-cell subsets from roughly eight donors. Seven of the eight sequenced donors were HCMV-seropositive and one was HCMV-seronegative. The study sequenced eight donors, all healthy volunteers chosen at random: three men and five women. Libraries were sequenced as 2 x 150 bp reads on Illumina HiSeq 2000/2500, MiSeq or NextSeq. Findings and caveats that apply to the study as a whole: Whether the expanded NKG2C-expressing T cell clones were specific for HCMV antigens was left unclear. Those dominant clonotypes were again the most abundant among CD3+CD56-NKG2C+ cells in a few donors, at roughly 25-60.1%. In several donors, the dominant CD3+CD56+NKG2C+ clonotypes ranked among the top 10 CD8+ clonotypes, making up roughly 1.0-8% of CD8+ T cells.

The sequencing machine was an Illumina HiSeq 2000. The TCR beta cDNA libraries were made using 5'RACE template switching, a step that added both a universal primer site and unique molecular identifiers. cDNA synthesis was primed from the TCR beta constant segment, followed by two successive PCR amplification steps. For the original study's pipeline: MIGEC was used to demultiplex reads and group reads by UMI, and MiTCR was used to assemble and quantify clonotypes. To remove erroneous sequences, TCR cDNA sequences were retained only when supported by two or more reads. The tcR package was used for downstream repertoire analysis, with clonotypes matched between fractions based on CDR3 nucleotide sequence plus V segment. VDJmatch was used to annotate antigen specificity against VDJdb, with one amino acid substitution allowed in CDR3. TCRdb reprocessed the raw reads; every CDR3 protein sequence is a single record, and DNA is not supplied. Here the V and J calls rest on TCRdb's processing, not on the authors' analysis. The record for this sample contains around 140,000 distinct CDR3 sequences. The ten top clones hold 9% to 15% of the sample.

To determine HCMV serostatus, a commercial ELISA kit was used to detect HCMV-specific IgG in serum. Peripheral blood mononuclear cells were isolated from blood by Ficoll density gradient centrifugation. The germline V gene gives CDR1 as SGHRS and CDR2 as YFSETQ. Reading from cysteine to phenylalanine, the CDR3 counts 14 amino acids. Only the protein sequence is given. With regard to this clonotype: Its antigen remains unidentified.

The sequencing input was blood T cells: a sorted CD56 or NKG2C T cell subset, CD4+ or CD8+ T cells, or bulk PBMC T cells (not recorded which). Rearrangement joined TRBV5-1 to TRBJ2-7; TCRdb reports TRBD1, a call that lacks DNA to check it against. The TCR sequence derives from a man between 18 and 29 years old in good health. Donor details come from another sample of the same person, matched by shared clones. For the CDR3, the sequence is CASSLTGTEVEQYF.